The present entry profiles one T cell receptor beta chain with its context. Its antigen is unknown. Distinct nucleotide sequences in the sample also encode this CDR3. Deep level was the assay's run setting. Repertoires were generated with immunoSEQ multiplex PCR, while TCRdb's copy carries only in-frame clones and drops some. This sample has nearly 2 million clones, with about 95% found just once. Terminally differentiated effector memory CD45RA+ cells were excluded from the naive CD8 cells, which were CD45RO-negative and positively selected for CCR7. Donors comprised only Caucasian adults living in Nashville, Tennessee. These data are taken from a study of shared clonotypes between healthy human individuals. Study-wide results and limits: Donors were few, which limited the genetic and exposure-history diversity represented.

This sequence originates from a man aged 18 to 29 in good health. The sample consisted of naive CD8+ T cells sorted from blood.

The CDR3 sequence: CASSSPSGGSYEQYF. CDR3 sequence (DNA): TGTGCCAGCAGCTCGCCTAGCGGGGGCTCCTACGAGCAGTACTTC. The chain carries TRBV11-2 and TRBJ2-7, with TRBD2 matching over 10 bases. Germline-derived CDR1 and CDR2 are SGHAT and FQNNGV. J lost 0 bases, V lost 4 bases, and 3 bases had no gene match. This CDR3 is built from 15 residues.